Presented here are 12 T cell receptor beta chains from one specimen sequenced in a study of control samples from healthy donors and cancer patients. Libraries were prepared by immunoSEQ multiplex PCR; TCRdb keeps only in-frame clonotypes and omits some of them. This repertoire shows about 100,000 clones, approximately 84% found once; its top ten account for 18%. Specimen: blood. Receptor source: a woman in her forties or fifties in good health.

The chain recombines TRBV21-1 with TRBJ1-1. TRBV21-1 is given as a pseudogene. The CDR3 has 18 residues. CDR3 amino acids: CASSNHVGGDSPNTEAFF. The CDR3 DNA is TGTGCCAGCAGCAATCATGTTGGGGGAGATTCGCCGAACACTGAAGCTTTCTTT.

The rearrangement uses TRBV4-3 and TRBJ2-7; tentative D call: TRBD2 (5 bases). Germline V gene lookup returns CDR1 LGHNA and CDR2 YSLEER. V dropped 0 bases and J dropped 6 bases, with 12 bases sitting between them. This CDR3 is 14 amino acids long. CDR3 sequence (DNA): TGCGCCAGCAGCCAAGATCCCCCCCGGGGCGAGCAGTACGTC. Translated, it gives CASSQDPPRGEQYV.

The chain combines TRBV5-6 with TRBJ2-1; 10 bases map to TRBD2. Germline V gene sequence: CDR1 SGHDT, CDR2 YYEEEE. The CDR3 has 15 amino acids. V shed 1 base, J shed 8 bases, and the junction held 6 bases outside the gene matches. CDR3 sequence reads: CASSLSLAGAYEQFF. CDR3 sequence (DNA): TGTGCCAGCAGCTTGAGTCTAGCGGGGGCATATGAGCAGTTCTTC.

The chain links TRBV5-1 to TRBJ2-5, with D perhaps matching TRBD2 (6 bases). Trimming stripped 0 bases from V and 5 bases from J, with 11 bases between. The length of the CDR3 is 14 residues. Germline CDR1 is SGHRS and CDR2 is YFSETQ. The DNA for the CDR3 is TGCGCCAGCAGCTTGGGGGACCGGGGGGAGACCCAGTACTTC. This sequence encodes CASSLGDRGETQYF.

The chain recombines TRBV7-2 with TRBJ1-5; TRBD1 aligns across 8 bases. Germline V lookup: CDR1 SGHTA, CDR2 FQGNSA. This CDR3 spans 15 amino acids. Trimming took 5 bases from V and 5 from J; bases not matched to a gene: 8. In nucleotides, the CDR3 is TGTGCCAGCAGCCCTCGGGGGACAGGAGATCAGCCCCAGCATTTT. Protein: CASSPRGTGDQPQHF.

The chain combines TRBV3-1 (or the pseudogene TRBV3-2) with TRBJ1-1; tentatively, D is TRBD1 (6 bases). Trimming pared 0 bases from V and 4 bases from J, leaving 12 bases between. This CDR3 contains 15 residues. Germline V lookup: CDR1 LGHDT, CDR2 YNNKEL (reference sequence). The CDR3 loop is CASSQEGKGGTEAFF. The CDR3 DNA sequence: TGTGCCAGCAGCCAAGAGGGAAAGGGGGGCACTGAAGCTTTCTTT.

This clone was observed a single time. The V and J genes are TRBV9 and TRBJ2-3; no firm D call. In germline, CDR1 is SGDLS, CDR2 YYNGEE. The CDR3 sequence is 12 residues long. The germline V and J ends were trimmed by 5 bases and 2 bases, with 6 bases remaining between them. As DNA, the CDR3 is TGTGCCAGCAGTGAGAACACAGATACGCAGTATTTT. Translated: CASSENTDTQYF.

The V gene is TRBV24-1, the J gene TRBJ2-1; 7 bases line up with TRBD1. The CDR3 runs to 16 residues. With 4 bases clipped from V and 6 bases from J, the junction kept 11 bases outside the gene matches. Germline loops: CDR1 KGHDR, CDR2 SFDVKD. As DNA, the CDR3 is TGTGCCACCAGTGACCCTAATTGGACAGGAATCAATGAGCAGTTCTTC. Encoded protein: CATSDPNWTGINEQFF.

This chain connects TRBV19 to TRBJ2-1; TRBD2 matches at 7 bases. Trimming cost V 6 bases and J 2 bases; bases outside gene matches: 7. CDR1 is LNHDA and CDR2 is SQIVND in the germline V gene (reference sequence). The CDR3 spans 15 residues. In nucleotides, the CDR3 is TGTGCCAGTAGCCCGACCGGGAGGACCTACAATGAGCAGTTCTTC. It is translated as CASSPTGRTYNEQFF.

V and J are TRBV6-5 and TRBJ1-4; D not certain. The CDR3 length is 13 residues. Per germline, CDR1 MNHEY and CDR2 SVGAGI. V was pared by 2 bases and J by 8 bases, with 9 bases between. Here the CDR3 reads CASSYHDREKLFF. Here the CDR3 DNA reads TGTGCCAGCAGTTACCATGATAGGGAAAAACTGTTTTTT.

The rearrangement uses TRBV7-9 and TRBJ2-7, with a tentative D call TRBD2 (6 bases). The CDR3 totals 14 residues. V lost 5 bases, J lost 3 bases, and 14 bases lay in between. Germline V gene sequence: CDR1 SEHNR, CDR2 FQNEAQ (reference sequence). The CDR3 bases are TGTGCCAGCAGCCCAACTAGCCGTAGCTACGAGCAGTACGTC. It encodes CASSPTSRSYEQYV.

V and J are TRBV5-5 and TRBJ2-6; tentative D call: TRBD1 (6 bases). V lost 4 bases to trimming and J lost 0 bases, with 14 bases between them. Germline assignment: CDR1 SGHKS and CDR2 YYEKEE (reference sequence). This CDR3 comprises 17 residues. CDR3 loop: CASSPRDTFSGANVLTF. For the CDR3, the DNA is TGTGCCAGCAGCCCCCGGGACACCTTCTCTGGGGCCAACGTCCTGACTTTC.